The clone carrying this T cell receptor (beta chain) was seen repeatedly, ten times or more. Its specificity is unknown. This sample stems from a study of T-cell memory formation after mild COVID-19. Study at large: Clusters of TCRs were largely donor specific.

Libraries for TCRalpha and TCRbeta carried sample barcodes and unique molecular identifiers via 5'RACE. Using its own MiXCR run on the 5' RACE reads, TCRdb lists one record per CDR3 protein. The sample comprises under 400,000 distinct CDR3 sequences, over 25% of which are singletons, and approximately 13% rests with the top ten. V lost 3 bases to trimming and J lost 0 bases, with 9 bases between them. CDR1 and CDR2 (germline): MNHEY, SVGAGI. This CDR3 comprises 15 residues. Broader study findings: The authors did not confirm SARS-CoV-2 specificity of second-wave clones peaking day 37.

V gene TRBV6-5 combines with J gene TRBJ2-1; the D is unclear. The source material was PBMCs or a T cell subset sorted from them (not recorded which). This clonotype was sampled from an adult woman who had mild COVID-19 (a few samples of this study predate the infection). Cell type and time point are not known. This CDR3 reads CASSYHPSSYNEQFF. In DNA form, the CDR3 reads TGTGCCAGCAGTTATCACCCGAGCTCCTACAATGAGCAGTTCTTC.